The source of this T cell receptor beta chain is a study of OX40 agonist ivuxolimab in advanced cancers. Overall study: Cohort: approximately 83% men, mean age approximately 60, aged about 20 to 90.

Data came from immunoSEQ multiplex PCR; TCRdb stores just in-frame clones and leaves some out. Here the sample spans over 65,000 clones, roughly 91% being singletons. Study-level results: Dose levels from 0.1 to 3.0 mg/kg saw CD4+ and CD8+ blood T cells expand clonally by week 6. Researchers did not establish what antigens the expanded peripheral T cells target.

CDR1 GTSNPN and CDR2 SVGIG come from the germline V gene (reference sequence). V trimming: 0 bases; J trimming: 4 bases; junction bases outside the gene matches: 7. CDR3 length: 15 amino acids. Notes on this clone: Its antigen is unknown.

The source was CD4+ or CD8+ T cells sorted from blood, collected in a trial of the OX40 agonist ivuxolimab. The chain couples TRBV30 to TRBJ2-5; 8 bases fit TRBD2. This sequence originates from an adult with an advanced solid tumor such as melanoma, head and neck, liver or kidney cancer. The CDR3 reads CAWSVAGGNRETQYF. The CDR3 DNA follows: TGTGCCTGGAGTGTTGCGGGGGGAAATCGAGAGACCCAGTACTTC.